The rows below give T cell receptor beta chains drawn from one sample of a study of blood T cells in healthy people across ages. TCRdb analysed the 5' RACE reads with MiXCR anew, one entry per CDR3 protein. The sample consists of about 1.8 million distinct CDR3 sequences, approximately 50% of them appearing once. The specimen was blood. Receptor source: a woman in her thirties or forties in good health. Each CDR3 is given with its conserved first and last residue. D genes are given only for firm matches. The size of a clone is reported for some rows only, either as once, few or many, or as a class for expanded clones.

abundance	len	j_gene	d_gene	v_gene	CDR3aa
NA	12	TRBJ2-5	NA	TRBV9	CASSVEQETQYF
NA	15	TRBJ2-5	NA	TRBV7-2	CASSLESGESETQYF
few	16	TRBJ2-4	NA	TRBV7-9	CASSLDIGGSKNIQYF
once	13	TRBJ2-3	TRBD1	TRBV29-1	CSVGQLSTDMQYF
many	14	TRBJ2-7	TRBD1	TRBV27	CASSLQGSTYEQYF
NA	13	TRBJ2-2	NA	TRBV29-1	CSAEAGLSGELFF
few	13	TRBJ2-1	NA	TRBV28	CASSRGDQETQFF
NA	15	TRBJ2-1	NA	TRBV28	CASSSPGRDYFKQFF
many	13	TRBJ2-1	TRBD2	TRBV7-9	CASTRTSRDEQFF
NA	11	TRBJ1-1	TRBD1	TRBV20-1	CSATRTGEAFF
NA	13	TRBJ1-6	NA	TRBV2	CASSEELGSPLHF
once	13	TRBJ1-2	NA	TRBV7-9	CASSVVAAYGYTF
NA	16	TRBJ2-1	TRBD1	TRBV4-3	CASSQQLTGGDNEQFF
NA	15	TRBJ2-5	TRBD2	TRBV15	CATSMPGLAEETQYF
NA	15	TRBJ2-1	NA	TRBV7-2	CASSQTRDFYNEQFF
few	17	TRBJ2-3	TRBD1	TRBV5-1	CASSFTDRGTVTDTQYF
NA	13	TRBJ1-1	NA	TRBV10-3	CAISEGFGTEAFF
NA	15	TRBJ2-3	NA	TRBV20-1	CSASPSRGSPDTQYF
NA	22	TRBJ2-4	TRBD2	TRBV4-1	CASSQSYVASGGVHIAKNIQYF
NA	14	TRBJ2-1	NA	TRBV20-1	CSAGRDRGMGEQFF
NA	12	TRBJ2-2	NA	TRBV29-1	CSVQLRGRVLFF
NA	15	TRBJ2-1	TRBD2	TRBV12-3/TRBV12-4	CASSSRTSGGFGQFF
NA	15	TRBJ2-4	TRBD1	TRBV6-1	CASSSQGALSTWQYF
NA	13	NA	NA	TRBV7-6	CASSRTPPETQYF
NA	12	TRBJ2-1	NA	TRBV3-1	CASSQDVREQFF
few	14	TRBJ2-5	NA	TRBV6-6	CASSYSEFPETQYF
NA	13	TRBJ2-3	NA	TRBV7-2	CASSPGPTDAQYF
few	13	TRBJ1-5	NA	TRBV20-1	CSAREPRDQPQHF
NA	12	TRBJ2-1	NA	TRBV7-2	CASSLDTNEQFF
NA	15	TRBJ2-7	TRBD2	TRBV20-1	CSARDGTRGSYEQYF
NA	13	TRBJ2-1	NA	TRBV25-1	CASGGGVNNEQFF
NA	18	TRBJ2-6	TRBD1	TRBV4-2	CASSQEVRTGPGANVLTF
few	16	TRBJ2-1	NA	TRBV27	CASSPLRGPGVDEQFF
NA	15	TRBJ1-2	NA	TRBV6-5	CASSYSTGGLGGYTF
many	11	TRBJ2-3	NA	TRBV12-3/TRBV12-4	CASSTGSTQYF
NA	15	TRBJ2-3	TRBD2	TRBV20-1	CSATHSGGGTDTQYF
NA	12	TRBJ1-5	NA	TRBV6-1	CASRDTNQPQHF
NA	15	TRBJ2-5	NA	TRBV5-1	CASSSSGVSAGEQYF
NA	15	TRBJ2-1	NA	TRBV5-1	CASMVGVPSYNEQFF
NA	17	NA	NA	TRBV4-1	CASSRGLEVRVGNIQYF
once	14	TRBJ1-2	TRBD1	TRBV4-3	CASSHGGQGGGYTF